These T cell receptor beta chains were read from a single sample in a study of T cells in Graves' hyperthyroidism and ophthalmopathy. TCRdb reprocessed the multiplex PCR reads via MiXCR and lists one record per CDR3 protein. The sample lists roughly 750,000 distinct CDR3 sequences, about a sixth occurring once. Sequencing was done on a sample of blood. These receptors were obtained from a man between 18 and 35 years old with Graves' hyperthyroidism. Each CDR3 is given with its conserved first and last residue. D genes are given only for firm matches. A clone size is listed for some rows: how often the clone was seen (once, few, many), or a class if it is expanded.

>TRBJ2-2|16|few|TRBV27|TRBD1
CASSHGTGINTGELFF
TGTGCCAGCAGTCACGGGACAGGCATTAACACCGGGGAGCTGTTTTTT
>TRBJ2-7|15|.|TRBV20-1|.
CSARDGTPGPYEQYF
TGCAGTGCTAGAGATGGGACACCAGGGCCCTACGAGCAGTACTTC
>TRBJ1-1|14|few|TRBV29-1|TRBD1
CSVWTGLMNTEAFF
TGCAGCGTTTGGACAGGGCTCATGAACACTGAAGCTTTCTTT
>TRBJ2-7|14|.|TRBV6-1|.
CASQSDYLAYEQYF
TGTGCCAGCCAGTCGGATTACTTAGCCTACGAGCAGTACTTC
>TRBJ1-3|14|.|TRBV4-1|.
CASSQERLENTIYF
TGCGCCAGCAGCCAAGAAAGGCTGGAAAACACCATATATTTT
>TRBJ2-1|14|many|TRBV7-9|.
CASRTGQFYNEQFF
TGTGCCAGCAGGACGGGACAATTTTACAATGAGCAGTTCTTC
>TRBJ1-4|14|many|TRBV28|.
CASSSTGSNEKLFF
TGTGCCAGCAGCTCGACAGGCTCTAATGAAAAACTGTTTTTT
>TRBJ2-1|15|many|TRBV13|TRBD2
CASSPIAGFYNEQFF
TGTGCCAGCAGCCCTATAGCGGGTTTCTACAATGAGCAGTTCTTC
>TRBJ2-1|15|few|TRBV27|.
CASSFMSGSYNEQFF
TGTGCCAGCAGTTTTATGAGCGGCTCCTACAATGAGCAGTTCTTC
>TRBJ2-6|18|few|TRBV5-5|TRBD1
CASSLIAGGSPGANVLTF
TGTGCCAGCAGCTTGATTGCAGGGGGCTCGCCTGGGGCCAACGTCCTGACTTTC
>TRBJ2-7|13|many|TRBV2|.
CASSTRAGYEQYF
TGTGCCAGCAGTACCAGGGCTGGATACGAGCAGTACTTC
>TRBJ2-1|15|many|TRBV18|.
CASSPPPTKYNEQFF
TGTGCCAGCTCACCACCGCCGACAAAGTACAATGAGCAGTTCTTC
>TRBJ1-2|13|few|TRBV29-1|TRBD1
CSVLTGQNYGYTF
TGCAGCGTCCTGACAGGGCAAAACTATGGCTACACCTTC
>TRBJ1-5|13|.|TRBV2|.
CASKGQSNQPQHF
TGTGCCAGCAAGGGACAAAGCAATCAGCCCCAGCATTTT
>TRBJ2-5|14|.|TRBV6-1|TRBD2
CATTTSGSMETQYF
TGTGCCACCACGACTAGCGGGAGCATGGAGACCCAGTACTTC
>TRBJ2-5|13|many|TRBV24-1|.
CATSDPSWETQYF
TGTGCCACCAGTGATCCTTCTTGGGAGACCCAGTACTTC
>TRBJ1-1|12|.|TRBV29-1|.
CGVDPGDTEAFF
TGCGGCGTTGACCCGGGGGACACTGAAGCTTTCTTT
>TRBJ2-7|14|.|TRBV7-8|.
CASSPPREDYEQYF
TGTGCCAGCAGCCCTCCCAGGGAAGACTACGAGCAGTACTTC
>TRBJ1-2|13|many|TRBV7-2|.
CASSFPTNYGYTF
TGTGCCAGCAGCTTTCCGACTAATTATGGCTACACCTTC
>TRBJ2-1|15|.|TRBV19|TRBD2
CASTPGSGSKNEQFF
TGTGCCAGTACCCCAGGGAGCGGGAGTAAGAATGAGCAGTTCTTC
>TRBJ2-1|12|many|TRBV20-1|.
CSARDLAVEQFF
TGCAGTGCTAGAGATCTTGCCGTAGAGCAGTTCTTC
>TRBJ2-3|14|.|TRBV7-9|TRBD1
CASSPTGGVDTQYF
TGTGCCAGCAGCCCGACAGGGGGCGTAGATACGCAGTATTTT
>TRBJ1-1|12|many|TRBV14|.
CASSHTITEAFF
TGTGCCAGCAGCCATACGATCACTGAAGCTTTCTTT
>TRBJ1-1|14|many|TRBV4-3|.
CASSQGGLKTEAFF
TGCGCCAGCAGCCAAGGGGGATTAAAGACTGAAGCTTTCTTT
>TRBJ2-2|16|many|TRBV7-2|TRBD2
CASSSWEGLNTGELFF
TGTGCCAGCAGCTCCTGGGAGGGACTGAACACCGGGGAGCTGTTTTTT
>TRBJ1-5|13|.|TRBV7-3|.
CASRANEGQPQHF
TGTGCCAGCAGGGCCAACGAGGGACAGCCCCAGCATTTT
>TRBJ2-1|16|.|TRBV29-1|.
CSVVAAKPSSYNEQFF
TGCAGCGTTGTAGCGGCCAAACCGAGCTCCTACAATGAGCAGTTCTTC
>TRBJ2-2|16|.|TRBV27|TRBD2
CASSLGLAGRAGELFF
TGTGCCAGCAGTTTGGGACTAGCGGGAAGGGCCGGGGAGCTGTTTTTT
>TRBJ2-5|15|many|TRBV20-1|TRBD2
CSARGGASGRQTQYF
TGCAGTGCTAGAGGGGGGGCTAGCGGGAGACAGACCCAGTACTTC
>TRBJ1-2|14|.|TRBV28|TRBD1
CASSMQTGNYGYTF
TGTGCCAGCAGTATGCAGACAGGGAACTATGGCTACACCTTC
>TRBJ2-1|14|few|TRBV6-2/TRBV6-3|TRBD2
CASKGLAGSVEQFF
TGTGCCAGCAAAGGACTAGCGGGATCGGTTGAGCAGTTCTTC
>TRBJ2-7|13|many|TRBV6-1|.
CASSDWGGYEQYF
TGTGCCAGCAGTGATTGGGGCGGATACGAGCAGTACTTC
>TRBJ2-5|19|many|TRBV18|TRBD2
CASSPNPLTSGRARETQYF
TGTGCCAGCTCACCGAACCCCTTGACAAGCGGGAGGGCCCGGGAGACCCAGTACTTC
>TRBJ2-2|13|many|TRBV6-5|TRBD2
CASTHGGAGELFF
TGTGCCAGCACTCACGGGGGGGCCGGGGAGCTGTTTTTT
>TRBJ1-3|19|few|TRBV28|TRBD1
CASSFPLGQGPYSGNTIYF
TGTGCCAGCAGTTTTCCTCTGGGACAGGGGCCATACTCTGGAAACACCATATATTTT
>TRBJ2-3|15|many|TRBV5-8|.
CASSLRQGIPDTQYF
TGTGCCAGCAGCTTGAGGCAGGGCATCCCAGATACGCAGTATTTT
>TRBJ2-1|15|many|TRBV28|.
CASSFAAVSYNEQFF
TGTGCCAGCAGTTTTGCGGCAGTTTCCTACAATGAGCAGTTCTTC
>TRBJ2-7|14|.|TRBV11-2|TRBD1
CASSLGQLNYEQYF
TGTGCCAGCAGCTTGGGACAGCTAAACTACGAGCAGTACTTC
>TRBJ2-7|13|many|TRBV15|TRBD2
CATSDTSGYEQYF
TGTGCCACCAGCGATACTAGCGGATACGAGCAGTACTTC
>TRBJ1-1|14|.|TRBV7-8|.
CASNQGRENTEAFF
TGTGCCAGCAATCAGGGGAGGGAGAACACTGAAGCTTTCTTT
>TRBJ2-3|11|many|TRBV20-1|.
CSASPPDTQYF
TGCAGTGCTAGTCCACCAGATACGCAGTATTTT
>TRBJ1-1|16|many|TRBV5-5|TRBD1
CASSPGQGSGYTEAFF
TGTGCCAGCAGCCCGGGACAGGGGAGCGGGTACACTGAAGCTTTCTTT
>TRBJ2-1|15|few|TRBV10-3|TRBD1
CAISRPGQGYNEQFF
TGTGCCATCAGTCGACCGGGACAGGGCTACAATGAGCAGTTCTTC
>TRBJ1-6|17|few|TRBV20-1|TRBD1
CSAQRQGAGAYNSPLHF
TGCAGTGCCCAGAGACAGGGGGCAGGGGCCTATAATTCACCCCTCCACTTT
>TRBJ2-3|15|few|TRBV7-9|TRBD2
CASSFGREWADTQYF
TGTGCCAGCAGCTTTGGGCGGGAGTGGGCAGATACGCAGTATTTT